Following are 20 T cell receptor beta chains from one sample sequenced in a study of shared clonotypes between healthy human individuals. TCRdb's table, derived via immunoSEQ multiplex PCR, lists solely in-frame clones and lacks some. The data show around 1.4 million clones, just under 99% seen once. The specimen sequenced was naive CD4+ T cells sorted from blood. This sample's subset: CD45RA+ positively selected. The receptors come from a man aged 30-40 years in good health.

V gene TRBV7-8 combines with J gene TRBJ2-7, with D perhaps given as TRBD1 or TRBD2 (5 bases each). The CDR3 spans 16 residues. CDR1 and CDR2 (germline): SGHVS, FQNEAQ. V shed 1 base and J shed 4 bases, with 17 bases lying between them. CDR3 bases: TGTGCCAGCAGCTTAGAAGGTCAGGGAGCCCTATACGAGCAGTACTTC. Translation: CASSLEGQGALYEQYF.

The CDR3 protein is CAWAPGGYNEQFF. DNA for the CDR3: TGTGCCTGGGCCCCAGGGGGATACAATGAGCAGTTCTTC. The rearrangement joins TRBV30 to TRBJ2-1; 7 bases are a match to TRBD1. The V and J ends lost 5 bases and 4 bases, in that order; junction bases with no gene match: 5. Germline assignment: CDR1 GTSNPN and CDR2 SVGIG (reference sequence). The CDR3 is made up of 13 amino acids.

This rearrangement joins TRBV28 to TRBJ1-1; perhaps TRBD1 as D (6 bases). Germline values: CDR1 MDHEN, CDR2 SYDVKM. Trimming left V 5 bases short and J 4 bases short, with 17 bases between. The CDR3 loop spans 15 amino acids. This chain's CDR3 is CASSTYTGRSTEAFF. In DNA, the CDR3 is TGTGCCAGCAGTACATATACAGGGCGGAGCACTGAAGCTTTCTTT.

V and J are TRBV7-2 and TRBJ2-1; 9 bases map to TRBD2. This CDR3 has 18 residues. V was clipped by 4 bases and J by 0 bases; unmatched bases: 10. Per germline, CDR1 SGHTA and CDR2 FQGNSA. The CDR3 is CASSYPRLAGSSYNEQFF. The CDR3 nucleotides are TGTGCCAGCAGCTACCCTCGGCTAGCGGGAAGCTCCTACAATGAGCAGTTCTTC.

J is TRBJ2-7 and V is TRBV5-1, with a possible D match to TRBD2 (6 bases). Germline CDR1 is SGHRS and CDR2 is YFSETQ. V was shortened by 5 bases and J by 4 bases, with 25 bases between the two germline ends. The CDR3 sequence is 17 residues long. CDR3 in DNA: TGCGCCAGCAGAATGTGGGCTGGCGGGGATCTGTCATACGAGCAGTACTTC. Translation: CASRMWAGGDLSYEQYF.

The chain couples TRBV16 to TRBJ2-7; TRBD1 might be the D (5 bases). CDR3 length: 16 residues. Germline V lookup: CDR1 KGHSY, CDR2 FQNENV. Trimming shortened V by 2 bases and J by 3 bases, and 17 bases separated the two germline ends. CDR3 protein: CASSQRPDTVNYEQYF. In nucleotides, the CDR3 is TGTGCCAGCAGCCAAAGACCGGACACCGTCAACTACGAGCAGTACTTC.

The rearrangement uses TRBV5-1 and TRBJ1-1, with 7 bases matching TRBD1. Germline V gene sequence: CDR1 SGHRS, CDR2 YFSETQ. The CDR3 has 16 amino acids. Trimming at V came to 1 base and at J to 4 bases, leaving 10 bases not matched to a gene. CDR3 sequence reads: CASSLSGGGMGTEAFF. The DNA of the CDR3 is TGCGCCAGCAGCTTGTCAGGGGGAGGGATGGGCACTGAAGCTTTCTTT. The full variable domain, with the rest looked up from reference TRBV5-1 and TRBJ1-1, is KAGVTQTPRYLIKTRGQQVTLSCSPISGHRSVSWYQQTPGQGLQFLFEYFSETQRNKGNFPGRFSGRQFSNSRSEMNVSTLELGDSALYLCASSLSGGGMGTEAFFGQGTRLTVV.

As for this clone: Other DNA sequences in this sample translate to the same CDR3. The rearrangement links TRBV4-3 to TRBJ1-3; D not certain. The CDR3 runs to 13 residues. V lost 4 bases, J lost 0 bases, and 4 bases lay in between. Germline CDR1 is LGHNA and CDR2 is YSLEER. The CDR3 DNA sequence: TGCGCCAGCAGCCCCAACTCTGGAAACACCATATATTTT. Amino acids: CASSPNSGNTIYF.

This chain connects TRBV19 to TRBJ2-2; D unresolved. Germline CDR1 is LNHDA and CDR2 is SQIVND (reference sequence). The CDR3 is 14 amino acids. The germline V and J ends were trimmed by 0 bases and 3 bases, with 5 bases remaining between them. The CDR3 is CASSIETDTGELFF. CDR3 nucleotides: TGTGCCAGTAGTATAGAGACGGACACCGGGGAGCTGTTTTTT.

The CDR3 loop is CASSSSGRDEQFF. Written as DNA, the CDR3 is TGTGCCAGCAGCTCGAGCGGGAGGGATGAGCAGTTCTTC. V and J are TRBV11-2 and TRBJ2-1, with 10 bases matching TRBD2. This CDR3 is built from 13 residues. The germline V gene encodes CDR1 SGHAT and CDR2 FQNNGV. V gave up 4 bases and J gave up 8 bases; unmatched junction bases: 2.

This chain uses TRBV13 with TRBJ2-7; 8 positions match TRBD2. The length of the CDR3 is 15 residues. CDR1 is PRHDT and CDR2 is FYEKMQ in the germline V gene (reference sequence). V lost 5 bases and J lost 2; bases outside the gene matches: 8. DNA of the CDR3: TGTGCCAGCAGCCCCCGGCGGGAGGAGGCCTACGAGCAGTACTTC. This encodes CASSPRREEAYEQYF.

The J gene is TRBJ1-2, the V gene TRBV9; D gene unclear. CDR1 SGDLS and CDR2 YYNGEE come from the germline V gene. This CDR3 spans 17 amino acids. V was cut by 4 bases and J by 0 bases, with 19 bases left in between. The CDR3 DNA is TGTGCCAGCAGCCCTCCGGGATTTCTGGGGACTAACTATGGCTACACCTTC. Its protein product is CASSPPGFLGTNYGYTF.

Concerning this clone: Other DNA sequences within the sample encode an identical CDR3. The chain recombines TRBV11-3 with TRBJ2-3; 11 bases map to TRBD2. The CDR3 sequence is 16 residues long. Germline-derived CDR1 and CDR2 are SGHNT and YENEEA. The J segment lost 3 bases and the V segment lost 5 bases, leaving 7 bases of the junction unmatched. The CDR3 sequence is CASSLGLAGGTDTQYF. The CDR3 DNA follows: TGTGCCAGCAGCCTCGGACTAGCGGGTGGGACAGATACGCAGTATTTT.

This clone was seen only once. Here the CDR3 DNA reads TGCGCCAGCAGCACAGGGGACAGGGGATATGGCTACACCTTC. This codes for CASSTGDRGYGYTF. The J gene is TRBJ1-2, the V gene TRBV5-1; 10 bases line up with TRBD1. The CDR3 totals 14 residues. The germline V gene has CDR1 SGHRS and CDR2 YFSETQ. Losses at the gene ends were 4 bases for V and 5 bases for J; bases not matched to a gene: 5.

This sequence joins TRBV7-9 and TRBJ2-3, with 7 bases matching TRBD1. The CDR3 runs to 15 residues. The V gene's germline CDR1 is SEHNR and CDR2 FQNEAQ (reference sequence). Trimming cost V 4 bases and J 2 bases; bases outside gene matches: 6. The CDR3 DNA sequence: TGTGCCAGCAGCTACAAGACAGGGCCCACAGATACGCAGTATTTT. It specifies CASSYKTGPTDTQYF.

This clone occurred once. This chain links TRBV5-1 with TRBJ2-7; D is possibly TRBD1 or TRBD2 (5 bases each). V dropped 4 bases and J dropped 0 bases, with 11 bases sitting between them. This CDR3 spans 14 amino acids. From germline, CDR1 is SGHRS and CDR2 YFSETQ. DNA of the CDR3: TGCGCCAGCAGCCCGAGAGGGGTCTCCTACGAGCAGTACTTC. It specifies CASSPRGVSYEQYF.

This chain joins TRBV5-1 and TRBJ1-1; D remains ambiguous. V lost 4 bases to trimming and J lost 1 base, with 8 bases between them. The CDR3 sequence is 13 residues long. Germline-derived CDR1 and CDR2 are SGHRS and YFSETQ. The DNA for the CDR3 is TGCGCCAGCAGCCCCCCAGGGAACACTGAAGCTTTCTTT. Translated, it gives CASSPPGNTEAFF.

V gene TRBV20-1 combines with J gene TRBJ2-5, with TRBD2 as a possible D gene (5 bases). Germline V gene lookup returns CDR1 DFQATT and CDR2 SNEGSKA (reference sequence). Between the trimmed V and J ends, which lost 6 bases and 7 bases, there was a span of 6 bases. The CDR3 has 9 amino acids. The CDR3 spells CSATMTQYF. The DNA of the CDR3 is TGCAGTGCGACTATGACCCAGTACTTC.

The rearrangement joins TRBV7-2 to TRBJ1-1; weak D call: TRBD1 (5 bases). V lost 1 base and J 1 base, leaving 13 bases between the germline ends. The CDR3 consists of 16 residues. CDR1 is SGHTA, CDR2 FQGNSA, per germline. The CDR3 here is CASSLVGTGPNTEAFF. CDR3 DNA sequence: TGTGCCAGCAGCTTAGTGGGGACTGGTCCGAACACTGAAGCTTTCTTT.

The V gene is TRBV6-5, the J gene TRBJ2-7, with unresolved D. This CDR3 comprises 12 residues. V lost 5 bases and J 0 bases, leaving 5 bases between the germline ends. The germline gives CDR1 MNHEY, CDR2 SVGAGI. DNA for the CDR3: TGTGCCAGCAGTAAAACCTCCTACGAGCAGTACTTC. Protein product: CASSKTSYEQYF.